This TCR beta chain was identified during a study of cytomegalovirus exposure and HLA in healthy donors. At the level of the study: The study placed approximately 78% of its 398 genotyped donors in the Caucasian-associated ancestry cluster.

The germline V gene encodes CDR1 LNHNV and CDR2 YYDKDF (reference sequence). The CDR3 covers 14 residues. V gave up 3 bases and J gave up 0 bases, with 9 bases separating them. Both 60 Vbeta primers and 13 Jbeta primers went into the PCR. Assay: immunoSEQ multiplex PCR; the TCRdb copy retains only in-frame clones and omits some. In the table there are about 82,000 clones, 10% of which are singletons. This clone was seen only a few times. The antigen is undetermined. General study points: Later work associated roughly 17,000 TCR beta sequences with HLA alleles at 0.05 false discovery rate.

Sequencing used PBMCs. This chain connects TRBV15 to TRBJ2-7, with D hard to call. This receptor was taken from a man aged 60 to 75 in good health and CMV-seropositive. CDR3 nucleotide sequence: TGTGCCACCAGCAGTTCCGGTTTCTCCTACGAGCAGTACTTC. Its translation is CATSSSGFSYEQYF.